The present T cell receptor beta chain was sequenced within a study of shared clonotypes between healthy human individuals. Healthy and HIV-negative, the adult donors had no recent acute infections or vaccinations. This table comes from immunoSEQ multiplex PCR, and its TCRdb copy is limited to in-frame clones, with some not included. The sample yields about 1.1 million clones, about 84% seen once. Study-wide results and caveats: Generation probabilities of non-shared clonotypes were lower (relative to those shared by all four donors). Only blood was sampled; tissue repertoires likely differ.

The CDR3 is 15 residues long. V lost 6 bases and J lost 0, with 12 bases in between. Germline V gene sequence: CDR1 MGHRA, CDR2 YSYEKL. With respect to this clone: No antigen is known for it.

The chain carries TRBV4-1 and TRBJ2-1; D uncertain. This receptor was identified in a man aged 18 to 29 in good health. Some clones in this sample may be carry-over from other donors' samples. Sequencing was carried out using memory CD4+ T cells from PBMCs. The subset here: CD45RA-negative fraction. CDR3 in DNA: TGCGCCAGCAGTCAGTCTACGTCCTCCTACAATGAGCAGTTCTTC. Its translation is CASSQSTSSYNEQFF.